The rows below give T cell receptor beta chains drawn from one sample of a study of T-cell reconstitution after alpha-beta-depleted transplantation in children. TCRdb ran MiXCR on the PCR reads and lists one entry per CDR3 protein. The sample contains just over 950,000 distinct CDR3 sequences, about 26% of which appear only once. The material sequenced was PBMCs, mostly from graft donor cells, taken 360 days after TCRalphabeta/CD19-depleted stem cell transplant. These receptors were obtained from a boy less than two years old who had a stem cell transplant for SCID, so the T cells may come from the graft donor. Each CDR3 is given with its conserved first and last residue.

V gene	J gene	CDR3 protein
TRBV6-5	TRBJ1-2	CASSGGQPSYGYTF
TRBV7-2	TRBJ1-2	CASSPFPGYGYTF
TRBV9	TRBJ1-1	CASSPSGTGSDTEAFF
TRBV7-9	TRBJ2-1	CASPPQGSYNEQFF
TRBV12-3/TRBV12-4	TRBJ1-5	CASRLGVGQPQHF
TRBV12-3/TRBV12-4	TRBJ1-5	CASSPGNLAYQPQHF
TRBV6-1	TRBJ2-7	CASSHRDSSSYEQYF
TRBV7-3	TRBJ2-2	CASSLLGGGGELFF
TRBV29-1	TRBJ1-2	CSVEPLGDRGRGYYGYTF
TRBV5-5	TRBJ1-6	CASSLKGGPNSPLHF
TRBV20-1	TRBJ2-3	CSARDNRLAGSDTQYF
TRBV20-1	TRBJ1-6	CSASPGGNSPLHF
TRBV27	TRBJ2-7	CASSFTSMALYEQYF
TRBV7-9	TRBJ2-1	CAWTGPTNEQFF
TRBV20-1	TRBJ1-1	CSARDKGNTEAFF
TRBV21-1	TRBJ2-7	CASSKASPNPDRQGEQYF
TRBV5-4	TRBJ1-1	CASSSPDPNTEAFF
TRBV6-1	TRBJ2-5	CASSPGPRGWKTQYF
TRBV11-2	TRBJ2-1	CASSWIGTESYNEQFF
TRBV7-9	TRBJ1-4	CASSLAKGSLFF
TRBV27	TRBJ2-7	CASKGREAYEQYF
TRBV12-3/TRBV12-4	TRBJ2-1	CASRGWTGAWFF
TRBV5-1	TRBJ2-3	CASSRDGRSDTQYF
TRBV28	TRBJ2-7	CASSLISYEQYF
TRBV6-2/TRBV6-3	TRBJ1-1	CASSYTRQGSNTEAFF
TRBV20-1	TRBJ1-3	CSAGEPGLGNTIYF
TRBV20-1	TRBJ2-7	CSARQPGLISHEQYF
TRBV6-5	TRBJ2-5	CASSYSRLGETQYF
TRBV20-1	TRBJ2-6	CSARADRSGANVLTF
TRBV5-5	TRBJ2-2	CASSLGGEWTGELFF
TRBV4-2	TRBJ2-3	CASSQAPLGGGLRQYF
TRBV5-6	TRBJ2-3	CASRGALVTDTQYF
TRBV6-5	TRBJ2-1	CASSYSSQGLARAYNEQFF
TRBV24-1	TRBJ1-1	CATSDLKGQTNTEAFF
TRBV5-1	TRBJ2-7	CASSFTGTASYEQYF
TRBV20-1	TRBJ2-3	CSALSDSLTDTQYF
TRBV7-8	TRBJ2-5	CASSQGGGAGGETQYF
TRBV4-1	TRBJ2-7	CASSQVVSRLPSYEQYF